This T cell receptor (beta chain) is from a study of immune evolution from preneoplasia to lung adenocarcinoma. Assay used: immunoSEQ multiplex PCR; TCRdb lists only in-frame clones, some missing. The sample records approximately 3,600 clones, over 75% being singletons. This clone was detected only once. Histologic diagnosis was independently verified by two lung pathologists. V shed 2 bases and J shed 2 bases, with 10 bases lying between them. The CDR3 is 14 amino acids. Per the germline V gene, CDR1 is SNHLY and CDR2 is FYNNEI. The TCR was taken from a person aged 55-79 years with lung adenocarcinoma. The sequencing input was FFPE adjacent normal lung tissue. The V call is TRBV2, the J call TRBJ2-7; D might be TRBD1 (5 bases). CDR3 bases: TGTGCCAGCAGTGAAAAGGGGAAACCCTACGAGCAGTACTTC. Translated: CASSEKGKPYEQYF.